These 30 T cell receptor beta chains were sequenced from one sample in a study of blood T cell repertoires in COVID-19. Only in-frame clones appear in the TCRdb table, and some are missing; sequencing was by immunoSEQ multiplex PCR. Among approximately 94,000 clones listed, about nine tenths were seen once. The sequenced sample was peripheral blood. Receptors were obtained from a woman aged 45-59 years in a cohort sampled during active COVID-19.

The chain carries TRBV7-8 and TRBJ1-2; D may be TRBD1 (6 bases). The CDR3 is made up of 16 amino acids. The germline V gene encodes CDR1 SGHVS and CDR2 FQNEAQ. The ends were cut back, 1 base at V and 5 bases at J, with 17 bases in the middle. The CDR3 sequence is CASSLEGVALIYGYTF. The CDR3 DNA follows: TGTGCCAGCAGCTTAGAGGGGGTCGCCCTCATTTATGGCTACACCTTC.

J is TRBJ2-1 and V is TRBV5-8; D is ambiguous. The length of the CDR3 is 13 residues. V lost 4 bases and J lost 8, with 13 bases in between. CDR1 and CDR2 (germline): SGHTS, YDEGEE. CDR3 DNA sequence: TGTGCCAGCAGCATCCCGACACTCGATGAGCAGTTCTTC. It specifies CASSIPTLDEQFF.

The V and J genes are TRBV5-8 and TRBJ2-3; 9 bases are shared with TRBD2. Germline loops: CDR1 SGHTS, CDR2 YDEGEE. The CDR3 spans 16 residues. V lost 1 base and J lost 1; bases outside the gene matches: 4. CDR3 sequence (DNA): TGTGCCAGCAGCTTGCGGCGGGGGGGCGGCACAGATACGCAGTATTTT. It is translated as CASSLRRGGGTDTQYF.

This clone is a singleton in its sample. The chain uses TRBV19 and TRBJ2-7; TRBD1 matches 9 bases. CDR3 length equals 14 residues. V dropped 6 bases and J dropped 5; count of bases not matched to a gene: 8. CDR1 LNHDA and CDR2 SQIVND come from the germline V gene (reference sequence). The CDR3 sequence is CASRPGQGSHEQYF. In DNA form, the CDR3 reads TGTGCCAGTAGACCGGGACAGGGTTCCCACGAGCAGTACTTC.

The rearrangement links TRBV6-5 to TRBJ1-1, with 9 bases identical to TRBD1. From germline, CDR1 is MNHEY and CDR2 SVGAGI. The V gene end was trimmed by 7 bases and the J gene end by 3 bases; junction bases not matched to a gene: 6. The CDR3 is 14 residues long. This CDR3 is CASKPGQGHTEAFF. For the CDR3, the DNA is TGTGCCAGCAAACCGGGACAGGGACACACTGAAGCTTTCTTT.

The CDR3 protein is CASRRDRGNYGYTF. The CDR3 nucleotides read TGTGCCAGCAGGCGGGACAGGGGTAACTATGGCTACACCTTC. The rearrangement joins TRBV6-5 to TRBJ1-2, with 10 nucleotides matching TRBD1. The CDR3 loop spans 14 amino acids. V was pared by 6 bases and J by 1 base, with 2 bases of the junction left unmatched. The germline gives CDR1 MNHEY, CDR2 SVGAGI.

The V call is TRBV7-9, the J call TRBJ2-1; perhaps TRBD1 as D (5 bases). Trimming left V 5 bases short and J 13 bases short, with 18 bases between. The CDR3 loop spans 13 amino acids. CDR1 and CDR2 from the germline V gene are SEHNR and FQNEAQ (reference sequence). In DNA, the CDR3 is TGTGCCAGCAGCACACGGCCAGGGCCCAGCCAGTTCTTC. It codes for CASSTRPGPSQFF.

The V call is TRBV7-8, the J call TRBJ1-6; 9 bases fit TRBD1. Germline V gene sequence: CDR1 SGHVS, CDR2 FQNEAQ. V lost 0 bases to trimming and J lost 10 bases; unmatched junction nucleotides: 7. This CDR3 comprises 16 residues. CDR3 nucleotides: TGTGCCAGCAGCTTAGCGAGGACAGGGGTTTACTCACCCCTCCACTTT. Amino acids: CASSLARTGVYSPLHF.

The chain carries TRBV11-3 and TRBJ2-1; 13 positions match TRBD2. Germline CDR1 reads SGHNT; CDR2 reads YENEEA. This CDR3 is built from 16 residues. V lost 5 bases to trimming and J lost 8 bases; unmatched junction nucleotides: 9. The CDR3 reads CASSPRTSGRGDEQFF. For the CDR3, the DNA is TGTGCCAGCAGCCCTCGGACTAGCGGGAGAGGCGATGAGCAGTTCTTC.

The chain recombines TRBV5-5 with TRBJ2-1; possible D gene TRBD1, 6 bases. The V end lost 7 bases, the J end lost 7 bases, and 21 bases lay between the germline ends. The CDR3 is 15 amino acids. The germline CDR1 and CDR2 sequences are SGHKS and YYEKEE (reference sequence). CDR3 region: CASRAGTFSANEQFF. The DNA for the CDR3 is TGTGCCAGCCGCGCCGGGACATTCTCGGCTAATGAGCAGTTCTTC.

The V gene is TRBV19, the J gene TRBJ1-4, with a tentative D call TRBD1 (6 bases). Germline lookup yields CDR1 LNHDA and CDR2 SQIVND (reference sequence). CDR3 length: 15 residues. V lost 5 bases and J 7 bases, leaving 17 bases between the germline ends. CDR3 coding DNA: TGTGCCAGTAGTCCCATACAGGGCCCGGGTGAAAAACTGTTTTTT. Protein product: CASSPIQGPGEKLFF.

This sequence joins TRBV3-1 (or the pseudogene TRBV3-2) and TRBJ2-7; possibly TRBD1 for D (6 bases). Germline-derived CDR1 and CDR2 are LGHDT and YNNKEL (reference sequence). The CDR3 has 12 amino acids. Trimming removed 11 bases from V and 5 bases from J, with 16 bases in between. The CDR3 DNA reads as TGTGCCGCCGCCACAGGGCCCAACGAGCAGTACTTC. This gives the protein CAAATGPNEQYF.

The V gene is TRBV28, the J gene TRBJ2-1, with 8 bases lining up with TRBD2. The germline CDR1 and CDR2 sequences are MDHEN and SYDVKM. J gave up 0 bases and V 3 bases, and 4 bases lay outside the gene matches. CDR3 length: 16 residues. CDR3 loop: CASSFASGSSYNEQFF. DNA for the CDR3: TGTGCCAGCAGTTTCGCTAGCGGGTCCTCCTACAATGAGCAGTTCTTC.

The chain is built from TRBV2 and TRBJ2-7; 7 positions match TRBD1. V was clipped by 2 bases and J by 2 bases; unmatched bases: 9. This CDR3 has 16 amino acids. Germline lookup yields CDR1 SNHLY and CDR2 FYNNEI. The CDR3 nucleotides read TGTGCCAGCAGTGAAAAGGTACAGGGGCATGCCTACGAGCAGTACTTC. Translation: CASSEKVQGHAYEQYF.

The J gene is TRBJ2-7, the V gene TRBV28, with D unclear. Germline assignment: CDR1 MDHEN and CDR2 SYDVKM. Trimming removed 2 bases from V and 0 bases from J, with 8 bases in between. This CDR3 region has 14 residues. The CDR3 protein is CASSLSHSSYEQYF. As DNA, the CDR3 is TGTGCCAGCAGTTTAAGTCACAGCTCCTACGAGCAGTACTTC.

Only one count was recorded for this clone. This chain links TRBV10-3 with TRBJ1-4; D remains unclear. There are 14 residues in the CDR3. CDR1 is ENHRY and CDR2 is SYGVKD in the germline V gene. V was shortened by 0 bases and J by 5 bases, with 7 bases between the two germline ends. CDR3 DNA: TGTGCCATCAGTGAGTCCTCCGTGAATGAAAAACTGTTTTTT. This codes for CAISESSVNEKLFF.

The chain has TRBV7-6 and TRBJ2-2; TRBD2 is a possible D gene (5 bases). Germline CDR1 is SGHVS and CDR2 is FNYEAQ. The CDR3 is 16 amino acids. Trimming cost V 5 bases and J 1 base, with 14 bases left between them. CDR3 residues: CASSLRAGENTGELFF. The CDR3 DNA reads TGTGCCAGCAGCCTACGGGCGGGCGAGAACACCGGGGAGCTGTTTTTT.

The chain is built from TRBV6-1 and TRBJ2-1, with 9 nucleotides matching TRBD2. The CDR3 is 16 amino acids. V was clipped by 3 bases and J by 0 bases; unmatched bases: 3. CDR1 is MNHNS, CDR2 SASEGT, per germline. CDR3 sequence: CASSEIAGVSYNEQFF. CDR3 in DNA: TGTGCCAGCAGTGAGATAGCGGGGGTCTCCTACAATGAGCAGTTCTTC.

The V and J genes are TRBV5-4 and TRBJ2-3; TRBD1 aligns across 9 bases. The CDR3 is 16 amino acids. Germline V CDR1 and CDR2: SGHNT, YYREEE (reference sequence). V trimming: 4 bases; J trimming: 0 bases; junction bases outside the gene matches: 6. CDR3 in DNA: TGTGCCAGCAGCCTACGGACAGGGGCTAGCACAGATACGCAGTATTTT. Its protein is CASSLRTGASTDTQYF. The whole variable domain, remainder taken from reference TRBV5-4 and TRBJ2-3, is ETGVTQSPTHLIKTRGQQVTLRCSSQSGHNTVSWYQQALGQGPQFIFQYYREEENGRGNFPPRFSGLQFPNYSSELNVNALELDDSALYLCASSLRTGASTDTQYFGPGTRLTVL.

The V gene is TRBV5-1, the J gene TRBJ1-4; the D is unclear. Looked up from germline, CDR1 is SGHRS and CDR2 is YFSETQ. This CDR3 has 17 amino acids. Trimming cost V 4 bases and J 6 bases, with 22 bases left between them. CDR3 residues: CASSGSSRAGTHEKLFF. The DNA for the CDR3 is TGCGCCAGCAGCGGATCGTCGAGAGCAGGAACCCATGAAAAACTGTTTTTT.

This chain connects TRBV7-3 to TRBJ1-1; no clear D gene. The germline V gene encodes CDR1 SGHTA and CDR2 FQGTGA. V shed 5 bases and J shed 4 bases, with 20 bases lying between them. The CDR3 contains 16 residues. Here the CDR3 DNA reads TGTGCCAGCAGCCTCAGGACGGGCCTACGGGGCACTGAAGCTTTCTTT. It specifies CASSLRTGLRGTEAFF. Using reference TRBV7-3 and TRBJ1-1 for the parts outside the CDR3, the full variable domain is GAGVSQTPSNKVTEKGKYVELRCDPISGHTALYWYRQSLGQGPEFLIYFQGTGAADDSGLPNDRFFAVRPEGSVSTLKIQRTERGDSAVYLCASSLRTGLRGTEAFFGQGTRLTVV.

This clone was seen only once. The genes are TRBV3-1 (or the pseudogene TRBV3-2) and TRBJ1-4, with 10 bases lining up with TRBD1. Germline V CDR1 and CDR2: LGHDT, YNNKEL (reference sequence). The CDR3 spans 16 residues. V shed 6 bases and J 3 bases; nucleotides not matched to a gene: 7. The CDR3 region has the DNA TGTGCCAGCAGACTGGGACAGGGGCGGTCTAATGAAAAACTGTTTTTT. Its protein is CASRLGQGRSNEKLFF.

V gene TRBV21-1 combines with J gene TRBJ1-3; the table's TRBD1 call for D was not verified on the DNA. TRBV21-1 is assigned pseudogene status. The CDR3 runs to 18 residues. The CDR3 sequence: CASSKDRDRGIGGNTIYF. Written as DNA, the CDR3 is TGTGCCAGCAGCAAAGATCGGGACAGGGGGATCGGTGGAAACACCATATATTTT.

V is TRBV3-1 (or the pseudogene TRBV3-2) and J is TRBJ1-2; the D gene is possibly TRBD1 (5 bases). V shed 5 bases and J shed 4 bases, with 14 bases lying between them. The CDR3 loop spans 14 amino acids. Germline V gene data show CDR1 as LGHDT and CDR2 as YNNKEL (reference sequence). This CDR3 reads CASSGKRDRYGYTF. The CDR3 bases are TGTGCCAGCAGCGGAAAGCGGGACCGCTATGGCTACACCTTC.

The V gene is TRBV5-1, the J gene TRBJ2-7, with 7 bases that match TRBD2. Unmatched junction bases numbered 0, after V lost 1 base and J lost 2 bases. This CDR3 spans 13 amino acids. In germline, CDR1 is SGHRS, CDR2 YFSETQ. The CDR3 sequence: CASSLRGAYEQYF. The CDR3 DNA follows: TGCGCCAGCAGCTTGCGGGGGGCCTACGAGCAGTACTTC. Drawing the rest from reference TRBV5-1 and TRBJ2-7, the complete variable domain is KAGVTQTPRYLIKTRGQQVTLSCSPISGHRSVSWYQQTPGQGLQFLFEYFSETQRNKGNFPGRFSGRQFSNSRSEMNVSTLELGDSALYLCASSLRGAYEQYFGPGTRLTVT.

The V and J genes are TRBV4-2 and TRBJ1-2, with D possibly matching TRBD1 (5 bases). V lost 4 bases, J lost 3 bases, and 24 bases lay in between. This CDR3 contains 18 residues. Germline V gene sequence: CDR1 LGHNA, CDR2 YNFKEQ. The CDR3 region has the DNA TGTGCCAGCAGCCGGGAAGGTCCAGGAGGGGTTGGGGACTATGGCTACACCTTC. It translates to CASSREGPGGVGDYGYTF.

The chain employs TRBV9 and TRBJ2-4; 12 bases are shared with TRBD2. The CDR3 sequence is 19 residues long. V shed 4 bases, J shed 1 base, and the junction held 12 bases outside the gene matches. CDR1 and CDR2 (germline): SGDLS, YYNGEE. The CDR3 nucleotides are TGTGCCAGCAGCCCCAGACTAGCGGGAGTATCCGGGGCCAAAAACATTCAGTACTTC. Protein product: CASSPRLAGVSGAKNIQYF.

V and J are TRBV27 and TRBJ2-3, with D hard to call. This CDR3 has 15 amino acids. Germline V CDR1 and CDR2: MNHEY, SMNVEV (reference sequence). Trimming cost V 0 bases and J 2 bases, with 9 bases left between them. This CDR3 is CASSLSVGDTDTQYF. The CDR3 bases are TGTGCCAGCAGTTTATCGGTCGGAGACACAGATACGCAGTATTTT.

This sequence joins TRBV19 and TRBJ2-1, with 11 bases fitting TRBD1. Germline assignment: CDR1 LNHDA and CDR2 SQIVND (reference sequence). This CDR3 is 14 amino acids long. V lost 6 bases, J lost 10 bases, and 8 bases stayed unmatched. The CDR3 sequence is CASSGGQGALEQFF. The CDR3 DNA reads as TGTGCCAGTAGCGGCGGACAGGGGGCTTTAGAGCAGTTCTTC.

This chain joins TRBV7-2 and TRBJ2-7, with TRBD1 as a possible D gene (6 bases). The CDR3 spans 14 residues. CDR1 and CDR2 from the germline V gene are SGHTA and FQGNSA. Trimming shortened V by 4 bases and J by 2 bases, and 12 bases separated the two germline ends. The DNA of the CDR3 is TGTGCCAGCAGCTCCTTGGACAGAACCTACGAGCAGTACTTC. Encoded protein: CASSSLDRTYEQYF.